The 15 T cell receptor beta chains reported below all come from one sample, sequenced in a study of blood T cell repertoires in COVID-19. Measured with immunoSEQ multiplex PCR; TCRdb has only the in-frame clones, and not every one. The data hold hundreds of thousands of clones, with roughly 86% observed a single time. The sample was peripheral blood. Every receptor here comes from a human donor in a cohort sampled during active COVID-19.

The CDR3: CAWSVRAVTPYGYTF. The CDR3 nucleotides read TGTGCCTGGAGTGTAAGAGCCGTGACACCCTATGGCTACACCTTC. The chain employs TRBV30 and TRBJ1-2; D is uncertain. This CDR3 is built from 15 residues. CDR1 and CDR2 from the germline V gene are GTSNPN and SVGIG (reference sequence). Trimming stripped 0 bases from V and 4 bases from J, with 15 bases between.

The rearrangement uses TRBV5-1 and TRBJ1-1; 10 bases align to TRBD1. The CDR3 runs to 15 residues. Trimming took 3 bases from V and 5 from J; bases not matched to a gene: 7. Germline V gene data show CDR1 as SGHRS and CDR2 as YFSETQ. CDR3 residues: CASSSSGQGFTEAFF. The CDR3 coding sequence is TGCGCCAGCAGCTCGTCGGGACAGGGGTTTACTGAAGCTTTCTTT. Complete variable domain (other parts from reference TRBV5-1 and TRBJ1-1): KAGVTQTPRYLIKTRGQQVTLSCSPISGHRSVSWYQQTPGQGLQFLFEYFSETQRNKGNFPGRFSGRQFSNSRSEMNVSTLELGDSALYLCASSSSGQGFTEAFFGQGTRLTVV.

As DNA, the CDR3 is TGCGCCAGCAGCCCCTCTTCCTACGAGCAGTACTTC. Its translation: CASSPSSYEQYF. The chain joins TRBV4-1 to TRBJ2-7; no firm D call. There are 12 residues in the CDR3. The V end was cut by 4 bases, the J end by 1 base, with 5 bases between. In germline, CDR1 is MGHRA, CDR2 YSYEKL.

A single count supports this clone. The CDR3 nucleotides are TGTGCCAGCAAACTAGCGGGGGCCTCTGGGGCCAACGTCCTGACTTTC. It translates to CASKLAGASGANVLTF. This chain uses TRBV7-2 with TRBJ2-6; 11 bases map to TRBD2. The junction had 2 bases not matched to a gene; V was cut back by 7 bases and J by 0 bases. Germline CDR1 and CDR2: SGHTA and FQGNSA. The CDR3 runs to 16 residues.

The gene calls are TRBV30 and TRBJ1-1; D gene uncertain. Trimming took 2 bases from V and 1 from J, leaving 8 bases between them. CDR3 length equals 13 residues. Germline assignment: CDR1 GTSNPN and CDR2 SVGIG (reference sequence). In DNA form, the CDR3 reads TGTGCCTGGAGTCCCTCAGGGAACACTGAAGCTTTCTTT. Residues: CAWSPSGNTEAFF.

CDR3 coding DNA: TGTGCCAGCAGCTTTCGGGAGGGAGGAACAGATACGCAGTATTTT. As protein: CASSFREGGTDTQYF. The chain carries TRBV7-3 and TRBJ2-3, with 8 bases identical to TRBD2. V trimming: 3 bases; J trimming: 3 bases; junction bases outside the gene matches: 5. Germline assignment: CDR1 SGHTA and CDR2 FQGTGA. CDR3 size: 15 residues.

A single count supports this clone. Written as DNA, the CDR3 is TGTGCCAGCAGCCCCGGGGGGGGGCTTTTCTATGGCTACACCTTC. Its protein is CASSPGGGLFYGYTF. V is TRBV7-2 and J is TRBJ1-2; a possible D gene is TRBD1 (6 bases). Germline V gives CDR1 SGHTA, CDR2 FQGNSA. V lost 5 bases, J lost 4 bases, and 17 bases lay in between. The CDR3 is 15 residues long.

This sequence joins TRBV5-4 and TRBJ2-3; 12 bases are a match to TRBD2. The V gene's germline CDR1 is SGHNT and CDR2 YYREEE (reference sequence). The CDR3 length is 16 residues. V was pared by 3 bases and J by 2 bases, with 4 bases of the junction left unmatched. The CDR3 sequence: CASSYGLAGTTDTQYF. Here the CDR3 DNA reads TGTGCCAGCAGCTATGGACTAGCGGGAACCACAGATACGCAGTATTTT.

The genes are TRBV5-4 and TRBJ2-1; 8 nucleotides agree with TRBD2. The CDR3 consists of 16 residues. The ends lost 0 bases at V and 6 bases at J; junction bases unmatched: 8. CDR1 is SGHNT and CDR2 is YYREEE in the germline V gene (reference sequence). Here the CDR3 DNA reads TGTGCCAGCAGCTTGGAGGAGTCGGGAGGGGGCAATGAGCAGTTCTTC. It specifies CASSLEESGGGNEQFF.

V and J are TRBV2 and TRBJ2-4, with D maybe TRBD2 (5 bases). Per the germline V gene, CDR1 is SNHLY and CDR2 is FYNNEI. V was shortened by 6 bases and J by 8 bases, with 23 bases between the two germline ends. The CDR3 is made up of 16 amino acids. The CDR3 DNA follows: TGTGCCAGCAGACTGAGGCCTCTAGATTATAGCGACATTCAGTACTTC. Translation: CASRLRPLDYSDIQYF.

The rearrangement links TRBV30 to TRBJ2-7; 9 bases agree with TRBD1. The germline gives CDR1 GTSNPN, CDR2 SVGIG (reference sequence). This CDR3 is built from 15 residues. Germline trimming cut 8 bases from V and 5 bases from J; bases unmatched to any gene: 16. The CDR3 spells CAGLVRDREVDEQYF. In DNA, the CDR3 is TGTGCCGGCCTAGTCCGGGACAGGGAGGTGGACGAGCAGTACTTC.

The chain links TRBV7-3 to TRBJ2-3, with a tentative D call TRBD1 (6 bases). The CDR3 extends over 14 amino acids. Germline V gene data show CDR1 as SGHTA and CDR2 as FQGTGA. Trimming removed 8 bases from V and 2 bases from J, with 14 bases in between. CDR3 coding DNA: TGTGCCAGCTCTCAGGGGATCGACACAGATACGCAGTATTTT. It codes for CASSQGIDTDTQYF.

V and J are TRBV5-1 and TRBJ2-1, with 8 positions matching TRBD2. CDR3 size: 14 residues. Looked up from germline, CDR1 is SGHRS and CDR2 is YFSETQ. Losses at the gene ends were 0 bases for V and 8 bases for J; bases not matched to a gene: 4. CDR3 DNA sequence: TGCGCCAGCAGCTTGGCCGTAGCGGGGTATGAGCAGTTCTTC. Protein product: CASSLAVAGYEQFF.

The V gene is TRBV5-4, the J gene TRBJ1-5, with 8 nucleotides matching TRBD1. Germline V gene lookup returns CDR1 SGHNT and CDR2 YYREEE (reference sequence). V was clipped by 5 bases and J by 5 bases; unmatched bases: 9. This CDR3 contains 15 residues. The CDR3, as DNA: TGTGCCAGCAGTATGGGAGGACAGGGCCATCAGCCCCAGCATTTT. It yields the protein CASSMGGQGHQPQHF.

This clone was detected once. The CDR3 sequence is CSGGQETQYF. In DNA form, the CDR3 reads TGCAGTGGAGGGCAAGAGACCCAGTACTTC. This chain links TRBV20-1 with TRBJ2-5; maybe TRBD2 (5 bases). The CDR3 is 10 residues long. The V and J ends lost 7 bases and 2 bases respectively, with 5 bases between them. Germline assignment: CDR1 DFQATT and CDR2 SNEGSKA (reference sequence).